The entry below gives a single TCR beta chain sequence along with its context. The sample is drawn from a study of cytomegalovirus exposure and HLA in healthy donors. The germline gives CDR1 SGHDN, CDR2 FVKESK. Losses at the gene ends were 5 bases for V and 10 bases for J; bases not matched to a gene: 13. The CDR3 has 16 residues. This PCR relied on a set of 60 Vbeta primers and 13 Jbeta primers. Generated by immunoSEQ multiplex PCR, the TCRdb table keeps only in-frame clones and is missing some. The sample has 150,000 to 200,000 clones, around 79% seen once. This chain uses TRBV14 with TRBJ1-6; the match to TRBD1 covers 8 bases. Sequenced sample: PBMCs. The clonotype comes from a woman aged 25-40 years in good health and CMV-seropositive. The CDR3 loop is CASSEWVGQGISPLHF. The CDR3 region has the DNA TGTGCCAGCAGCGAATGGGTAGGACAGGGTATCTCACCCCTCCACTTT.